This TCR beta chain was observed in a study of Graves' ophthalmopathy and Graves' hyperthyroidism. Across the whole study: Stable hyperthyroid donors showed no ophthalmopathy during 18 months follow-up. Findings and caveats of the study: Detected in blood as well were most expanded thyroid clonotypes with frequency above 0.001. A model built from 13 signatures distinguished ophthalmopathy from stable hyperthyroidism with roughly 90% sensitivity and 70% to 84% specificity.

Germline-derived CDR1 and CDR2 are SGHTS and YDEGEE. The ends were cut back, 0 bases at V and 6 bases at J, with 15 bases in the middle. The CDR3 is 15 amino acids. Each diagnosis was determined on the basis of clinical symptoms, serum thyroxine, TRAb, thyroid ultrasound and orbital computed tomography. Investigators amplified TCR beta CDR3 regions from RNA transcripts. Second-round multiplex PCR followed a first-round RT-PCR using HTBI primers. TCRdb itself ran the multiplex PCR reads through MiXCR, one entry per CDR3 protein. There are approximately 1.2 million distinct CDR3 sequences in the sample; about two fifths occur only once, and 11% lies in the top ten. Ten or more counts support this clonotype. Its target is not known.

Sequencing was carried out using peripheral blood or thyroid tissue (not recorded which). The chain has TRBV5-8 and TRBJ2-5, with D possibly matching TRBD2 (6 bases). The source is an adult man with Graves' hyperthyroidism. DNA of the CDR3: TGTGCCAGCAGCTTGGGCGGGGCGCTAATCCAGACCCAGTACTTC. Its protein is CASSLGGALIQTQYF. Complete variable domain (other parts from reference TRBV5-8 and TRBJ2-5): EAGVTQSPTHLIKTRGQQATLRCSPISGHTSVYWYQQALGLGLQFLLWYDEGEERNRGNFPPRFSGRQFPNYSSELNVNALELEDSALYLCASSLGGALIQTQYFGPGTRLLVL.